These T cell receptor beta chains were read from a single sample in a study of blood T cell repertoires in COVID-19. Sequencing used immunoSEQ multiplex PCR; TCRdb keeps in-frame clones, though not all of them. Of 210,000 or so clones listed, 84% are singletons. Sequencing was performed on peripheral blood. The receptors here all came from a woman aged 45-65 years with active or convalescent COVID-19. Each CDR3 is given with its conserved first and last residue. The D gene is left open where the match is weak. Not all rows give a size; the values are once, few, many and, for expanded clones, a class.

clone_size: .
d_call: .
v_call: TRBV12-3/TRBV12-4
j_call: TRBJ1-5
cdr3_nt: TGTGCCAGCAGCTCCGAGGTGGGTCAGCCCCAGCATTTT
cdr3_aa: CASSSEVGQPQHF

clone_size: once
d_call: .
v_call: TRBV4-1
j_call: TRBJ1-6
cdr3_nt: TGCGCCAGCAGCCCCGTGGGTAGGCGGTCACCCCTCCACTTT
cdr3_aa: CASSPVGRRSPLHF

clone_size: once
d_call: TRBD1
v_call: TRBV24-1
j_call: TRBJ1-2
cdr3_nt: TGTGCCACCAGTGACCCTACTCCGGGACAGGGGGCGGTAGGCTACACCTTC
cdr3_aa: CATSDPTPGQGAVGYTF

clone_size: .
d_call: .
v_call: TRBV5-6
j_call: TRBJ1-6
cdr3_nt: TGTGCCAGCAGCGGAGACTATAATTCACCCCTCCACTTT
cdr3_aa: CASSGDYNSPLHF

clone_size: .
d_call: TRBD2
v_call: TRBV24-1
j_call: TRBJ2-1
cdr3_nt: TGTGCCACCAGTGATTTAAGGTCAACGGGGGGGTCCTTCTCCTACAATGAGCAGTTCTTC
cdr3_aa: CATSDLRSTGGSFSYNEQFF

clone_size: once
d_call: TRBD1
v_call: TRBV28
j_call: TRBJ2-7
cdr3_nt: TGTGCCAGCAGTTTACAGGGGGATCCTTCCTACGAGCAGTACTTC
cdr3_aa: CASSLQGDPSYEQYF

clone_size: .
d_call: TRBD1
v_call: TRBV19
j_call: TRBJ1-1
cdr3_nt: TGTGCCAGTAGCCCTGGACAGGAATCCACTGAAGCTTTCTTT
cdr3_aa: CASSPGQESTEAFF

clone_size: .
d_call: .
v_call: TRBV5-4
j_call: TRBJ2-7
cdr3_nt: TGTGCCAGCAGCTTGCGGGGGTACGAGCAGTACTTC
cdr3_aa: CASSLRGYEQYF

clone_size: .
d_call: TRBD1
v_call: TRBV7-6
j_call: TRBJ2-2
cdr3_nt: TGTGCCAGCAGCTTACTCGCAGGGACAGGGGGCCCGAACACCGGGGAGCTGTTTTTT
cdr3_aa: CASSLLAGTGGPNTGELFF

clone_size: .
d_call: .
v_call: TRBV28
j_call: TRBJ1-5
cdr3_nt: TGTGCCAGCAGCCCTTTGAGGGCGAATCAGCCCCAGCATTTT
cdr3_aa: CASSPLRANQPQHF

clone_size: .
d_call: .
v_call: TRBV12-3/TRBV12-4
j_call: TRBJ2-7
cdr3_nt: TGTGCCAGCAGTCCTACGCAGGGGAGCGAGCAGTACTTC
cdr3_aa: CASSPTQGSEQYF

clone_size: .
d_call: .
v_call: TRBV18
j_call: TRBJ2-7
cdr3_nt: TGTGCCAGCTCACCTGCCCCGGCCTACGAGCAGTACTTC
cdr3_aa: CASSPAPAYEQYF

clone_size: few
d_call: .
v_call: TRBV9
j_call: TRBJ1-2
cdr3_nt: TGTGCCAGCAGCGACGTCGGGGGAATATATGGCTACACCTTC
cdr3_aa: CASSDVGGIYGYTF

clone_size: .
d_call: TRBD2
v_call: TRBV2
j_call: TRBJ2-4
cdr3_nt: TGTGCCAGCAGTGACTTCGAGCGGGATGGCTGGAACATTCAGTACTTC
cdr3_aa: CASSDFERDGWNIQYF

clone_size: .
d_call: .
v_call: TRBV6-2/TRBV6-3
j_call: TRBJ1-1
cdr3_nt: TGTGCCAGCAGTTTCGGAGGGAGTAGCGAAGCTTTCTTT
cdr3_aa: CASSFGGSSEAFF

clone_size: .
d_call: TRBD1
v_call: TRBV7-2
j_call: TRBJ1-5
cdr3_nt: TGTGCCAGCAGCCGTGACAGGGATCAGCCCCAGCATTTT
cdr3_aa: CASSRDRDQPQHF

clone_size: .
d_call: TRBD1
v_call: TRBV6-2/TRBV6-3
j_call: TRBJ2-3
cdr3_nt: TGTGCCAGCAGTGGGGACAGTGAGACAGATACGCAGTATTTT
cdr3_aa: CASSGDSETDTQYF

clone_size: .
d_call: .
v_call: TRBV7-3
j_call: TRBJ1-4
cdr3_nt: TGTGCCAGCAGCATACGCGGAGCAAGGTTAGGAGGGGAAAAACTGTTTTTT
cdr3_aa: CASSIRGARLGGEKLFF

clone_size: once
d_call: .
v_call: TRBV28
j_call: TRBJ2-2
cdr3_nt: TGTGCCAGCATCTCACATAAAAACACCGGGGAGCTGTTTTTT
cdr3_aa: CASISHKNTGELFF

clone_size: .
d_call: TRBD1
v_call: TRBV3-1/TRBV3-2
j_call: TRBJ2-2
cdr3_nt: TGTGCCAGCAGCCAGCCCTCCGGGACAGTTACCGGGGAGCTGTTTTTT
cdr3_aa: CASSQPSGTVTGELFF

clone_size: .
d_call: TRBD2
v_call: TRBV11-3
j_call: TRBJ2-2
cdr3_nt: TGTGCCAGCAGCCGGGGACTAGCGGTGGCCGGGGAGCTGTTTTTT
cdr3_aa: CASSRGLAVAGELFF

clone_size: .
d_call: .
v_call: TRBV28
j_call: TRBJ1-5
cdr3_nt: TGTGCCGTCCAAAAACGACCAGGTAGCAATCAGCCCCAGCATTTT
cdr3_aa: CAVQKRPGSNQPQHF

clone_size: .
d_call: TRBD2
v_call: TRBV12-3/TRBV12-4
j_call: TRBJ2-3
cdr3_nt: TGTGCCAGCAACGCCGGGAGGACAGATACGCAGTATTTT
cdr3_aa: CASNAGRTDTQYF

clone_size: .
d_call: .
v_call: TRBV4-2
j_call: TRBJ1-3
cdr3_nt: TGTGCCAGCAGCCCTCTTGTCGGAAACACCATATATTTT
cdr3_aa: CASSPLVGNTIYF

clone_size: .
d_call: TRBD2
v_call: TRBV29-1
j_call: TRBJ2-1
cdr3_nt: TGCAGCGTAGCCCAAGGGAGGGCGTATGAGCAGTTCTTC
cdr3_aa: CSVAQGRAYEQFF

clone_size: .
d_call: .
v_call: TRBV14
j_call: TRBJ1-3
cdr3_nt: TGTGCCAGCAGCCAAGGGGCAGGAAACACCATATATTTT
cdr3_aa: CASSQGAGNTIYF

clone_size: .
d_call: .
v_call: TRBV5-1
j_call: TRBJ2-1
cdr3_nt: TGCGCCAGCAGCCCGTCCGCGAGCTCCTACAATGAGCAGTTCTTC
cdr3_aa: CASSPSASSYNEQFF

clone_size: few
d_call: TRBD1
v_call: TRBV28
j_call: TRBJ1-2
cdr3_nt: TGTGCCAGCACCTTGGGACAGGGCTTTCGCTATGGCTACACCTTC
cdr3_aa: CASTLGQGFRYGYTF

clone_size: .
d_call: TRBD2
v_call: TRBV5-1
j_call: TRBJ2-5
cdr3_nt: TGCGCCAGCAGCTTGGGTAGGACTAGCGGGGAGGTGTCAGAGACCCAGTACTTC
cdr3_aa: CASSLGRTSGEVSETQYF

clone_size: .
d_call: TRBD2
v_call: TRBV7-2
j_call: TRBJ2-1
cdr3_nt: TGTGCCAGCAGCTCCGGAATCAGCGGGGTGGGGCAGTTCTTC
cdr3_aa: CASSSGISGVGQFF

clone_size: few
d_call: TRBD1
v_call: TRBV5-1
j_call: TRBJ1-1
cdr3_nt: TGCGCCAGCAGCTTTATCACAGGGGGGAACACTGAAGCTTTCTTT
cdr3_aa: CASSFITGGNTEAFF

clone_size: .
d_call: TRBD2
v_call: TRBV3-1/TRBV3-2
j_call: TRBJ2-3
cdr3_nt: TGTGCCAGCAGCCGGTCCGGGGGGGATACGCAGTATTTT
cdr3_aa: CASSRSGGDTQYF

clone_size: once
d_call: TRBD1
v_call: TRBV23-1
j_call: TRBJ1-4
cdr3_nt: TGCGCCAGCAGTCAATCGGGGGGACAGGGAGGCAATGAAAAACTGTTTTTT
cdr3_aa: CASSQSGGQGGNEKLFF

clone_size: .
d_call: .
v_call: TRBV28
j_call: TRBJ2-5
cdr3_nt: TGTGCCAGCTCTCGAGAGACCCAGTACTTC
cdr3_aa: CASSRETQYF

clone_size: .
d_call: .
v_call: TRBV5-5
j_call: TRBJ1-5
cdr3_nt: TGTGCCAGCAGCTTAGGACAGCTTCGCAATCAGCCCCAGCATTTT
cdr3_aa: CASSLGQLRNQPQHF